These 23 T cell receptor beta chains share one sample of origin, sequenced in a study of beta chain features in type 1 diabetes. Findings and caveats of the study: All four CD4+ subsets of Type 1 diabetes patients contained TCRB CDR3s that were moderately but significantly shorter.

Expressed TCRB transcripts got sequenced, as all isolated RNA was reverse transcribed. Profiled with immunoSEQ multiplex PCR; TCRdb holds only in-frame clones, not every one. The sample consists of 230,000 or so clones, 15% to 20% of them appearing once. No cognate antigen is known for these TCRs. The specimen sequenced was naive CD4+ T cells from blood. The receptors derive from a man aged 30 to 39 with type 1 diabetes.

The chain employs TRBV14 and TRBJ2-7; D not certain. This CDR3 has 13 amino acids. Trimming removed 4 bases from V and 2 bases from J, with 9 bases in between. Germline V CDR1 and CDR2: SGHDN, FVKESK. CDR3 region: CASSPSTTYEQYF. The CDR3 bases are TGTGCCAGCAGCCCGAGTACTACCTACGAGCAGTACTTC. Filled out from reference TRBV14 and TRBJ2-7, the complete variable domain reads EAGVTQFPSHSVIEKGQTVTLRCDPISGHDNLYWYRRVMGKEIKFLLHFVKESKQDESGMPNNRFLAERTGGTYSTLKVQPAELEDSGVYFCASSPSTTYEQYFGPGTRLTVT.

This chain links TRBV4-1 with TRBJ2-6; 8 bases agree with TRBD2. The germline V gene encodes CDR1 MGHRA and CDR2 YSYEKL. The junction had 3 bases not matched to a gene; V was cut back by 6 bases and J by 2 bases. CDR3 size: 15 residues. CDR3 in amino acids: CASSFSGTGANVLTF. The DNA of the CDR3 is TGCGCCAGCAGTTTTAGCGGGACTGGGGCCAACGTCCTGACTTTC.

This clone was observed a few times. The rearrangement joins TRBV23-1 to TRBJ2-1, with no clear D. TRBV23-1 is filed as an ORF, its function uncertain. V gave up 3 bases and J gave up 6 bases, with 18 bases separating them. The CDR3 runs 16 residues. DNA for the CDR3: TGCGCCAGCAGTCACCCCATTCAATCCGAGCGCAATGAGCAGTTCTTC. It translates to CASSHPIQSERNEQFF.

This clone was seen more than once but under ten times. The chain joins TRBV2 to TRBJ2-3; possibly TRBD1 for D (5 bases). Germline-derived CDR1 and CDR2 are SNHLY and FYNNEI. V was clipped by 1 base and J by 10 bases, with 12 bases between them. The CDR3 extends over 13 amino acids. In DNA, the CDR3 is TGTGCCAGCAGTGAAGAATGGCAGGGCTCGCAGTATTTT. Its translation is CASSEEWQGSQYF.

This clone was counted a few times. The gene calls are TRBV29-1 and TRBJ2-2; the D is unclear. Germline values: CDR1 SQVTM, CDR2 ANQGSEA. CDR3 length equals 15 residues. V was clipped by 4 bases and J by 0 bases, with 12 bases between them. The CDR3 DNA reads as TGCAGCGTTGCCGGGCAGACAACGAACACCGGGGAGCTGTTTTTT. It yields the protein CSVAGQTTNTGELFF.

For the CDR3, the DNA is TGTGCCAGCAGCGTAGGGGACAGGGGGAAAAACATTCAGTACTTC. Its translation is CASSVGDRGKNIQYF. V usage is TRBV9 and J usage is TRBJ2-4, with 11 bases matching TRBD1. CDR3 length: 15 amino acids. Looked up from germline, CDR1 is SGDLS and CDR2 is YYNGEE. V lost 0 bases and J lost 4; bases outside the gene matches: 0.

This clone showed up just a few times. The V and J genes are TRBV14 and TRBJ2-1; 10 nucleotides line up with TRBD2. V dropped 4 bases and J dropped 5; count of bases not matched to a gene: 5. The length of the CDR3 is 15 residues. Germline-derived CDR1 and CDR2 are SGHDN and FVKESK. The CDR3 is CASSLLGLADNEQFF. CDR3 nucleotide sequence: TGTGCCAGCAGCCTTCTCGGACTAGCGGACAATGAGCAGTTCTTC.

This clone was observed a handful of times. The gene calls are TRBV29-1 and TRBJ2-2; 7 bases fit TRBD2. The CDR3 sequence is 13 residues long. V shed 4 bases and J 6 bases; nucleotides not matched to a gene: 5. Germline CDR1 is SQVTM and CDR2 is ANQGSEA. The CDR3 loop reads CSVGREVSGELFF. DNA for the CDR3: TGCAGCGTTGGACGGGAGGTGTCCGGGGAGCTGTTTTTT.

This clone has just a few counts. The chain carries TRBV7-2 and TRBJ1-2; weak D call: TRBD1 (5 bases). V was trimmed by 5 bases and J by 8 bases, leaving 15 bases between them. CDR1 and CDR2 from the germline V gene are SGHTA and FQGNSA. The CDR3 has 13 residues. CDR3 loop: CASSLTELRGYTF. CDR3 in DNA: TGTGCCAGCAGCCTGACAGAATTGAGAGGCTACACCTTC.

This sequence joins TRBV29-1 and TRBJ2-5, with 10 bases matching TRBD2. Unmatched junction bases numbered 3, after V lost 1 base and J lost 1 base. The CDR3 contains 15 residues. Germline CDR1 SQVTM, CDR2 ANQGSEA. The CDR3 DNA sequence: TGCAGCGTTGAAGTACTAGCGGGGACCCAAGAGACCCAGTACTTC. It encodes CSVEVLAGTQETQYF.

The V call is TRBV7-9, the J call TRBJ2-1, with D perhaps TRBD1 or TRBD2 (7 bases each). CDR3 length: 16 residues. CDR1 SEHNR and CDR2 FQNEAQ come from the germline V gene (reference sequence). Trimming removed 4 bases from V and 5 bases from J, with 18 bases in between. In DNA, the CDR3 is TGTGCCAGCAGCTCCTCCCAGGGGGGGCGGAACAATGAGCAGTTCTTC. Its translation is CASSSSQGGRNNEQFF. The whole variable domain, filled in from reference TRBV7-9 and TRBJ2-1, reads DTGVSQNPRHKITKRGQNVTFRCDPISEHNRLYWYRQTLGQGPEFLTYFQNEAQLEKSRLLSDRFSAERPKGSFSTLEIQRTEQGDSAMYLCASSSSQGGRNNEQFFGPGTRLTVL.

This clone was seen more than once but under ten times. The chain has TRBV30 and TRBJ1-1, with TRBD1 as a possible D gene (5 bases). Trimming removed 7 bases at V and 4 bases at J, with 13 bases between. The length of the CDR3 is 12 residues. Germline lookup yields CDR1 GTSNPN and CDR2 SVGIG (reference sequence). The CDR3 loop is CASNRGGTEAFF. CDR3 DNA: TGTGCCTCCAACCGGGGGGGCACTGAAGCTTTCTTT.

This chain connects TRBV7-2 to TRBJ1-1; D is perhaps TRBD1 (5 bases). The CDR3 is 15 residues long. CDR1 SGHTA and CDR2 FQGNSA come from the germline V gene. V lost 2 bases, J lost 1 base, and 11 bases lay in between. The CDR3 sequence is CASSLYRGKNTEAFF. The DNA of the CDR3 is TGTGCCAGCAGCTTATATAGGGGAAAGAACACTGAAGCTTTCTTT.

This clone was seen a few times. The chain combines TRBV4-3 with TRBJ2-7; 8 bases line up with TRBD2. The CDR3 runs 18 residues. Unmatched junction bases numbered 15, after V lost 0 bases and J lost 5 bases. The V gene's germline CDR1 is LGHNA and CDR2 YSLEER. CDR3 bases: TGCGCCAGCAGCCAAGATGTGGGTAGCGGGATAGTTCTGCACGAGCAGTACTTC. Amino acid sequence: CASSQDVGSGIVLHEQYF.

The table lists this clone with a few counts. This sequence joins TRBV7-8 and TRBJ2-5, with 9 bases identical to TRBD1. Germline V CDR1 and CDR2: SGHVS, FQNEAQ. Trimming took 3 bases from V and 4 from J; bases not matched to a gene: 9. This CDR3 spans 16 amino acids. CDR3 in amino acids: CASSFAGTGFIETQYF. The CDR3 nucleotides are TGTGCCAGCAGCTTCGCCGGGACAGGGTTTATAGAGACCCAGTACTTC.

The CDR3 region has the DNA TGTGCCAGCAGCTCGGGACTACTCACCGGGGAGCTGTTTTTT. Its translation: CASSSGLLTGELFF. The V and J genes are TRBV7-9 and TRBJ2-2, with 7 nucleotides matching TRBD2. With 4 bases clipped from V and 4 bases from J, the junction kept 3 bases outside the gene matches. The V gene's germline CDR1 is SEHNR and CDR2 FQNEAQ (reference sequence). The CDR3 sequence is 14 residues long.

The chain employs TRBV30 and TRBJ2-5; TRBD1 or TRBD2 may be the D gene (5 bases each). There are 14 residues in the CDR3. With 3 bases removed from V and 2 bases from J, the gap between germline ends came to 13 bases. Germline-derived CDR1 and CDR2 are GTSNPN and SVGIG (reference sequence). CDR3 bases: TGTGCCTGGAGCTGGGGGACGGCGCAAGAGACCCAGTACTTC. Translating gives CAWSWGTAQETQYF.

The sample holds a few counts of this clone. CDR3 amino acids: CATSLTREVSYEQYF. The CDR3 DNA follows: TGTGCCACCAGCCTCACGCGGGAGGTCTCCTACGAGCAGTACTTC. The chain links TRBV15 to TRBJ2-7; 8 nucleotides align to TRBD2. The junction had 6 bases not matched to a gene; V was cut back by 5 bases and J by 0 bases. CDR3 length equals 15 residues. Germline CDR1 is LNHNV and CDR2 is YYDKDF (reference sequence).

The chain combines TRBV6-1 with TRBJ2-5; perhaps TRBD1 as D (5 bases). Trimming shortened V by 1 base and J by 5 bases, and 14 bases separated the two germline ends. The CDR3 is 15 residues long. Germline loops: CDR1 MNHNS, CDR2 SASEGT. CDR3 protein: CASSEVAYTGETQYF. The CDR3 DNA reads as TGTGCCAGCAGTGAAGTGGCCTACACAGGCGAGACCCAGTACTTC.

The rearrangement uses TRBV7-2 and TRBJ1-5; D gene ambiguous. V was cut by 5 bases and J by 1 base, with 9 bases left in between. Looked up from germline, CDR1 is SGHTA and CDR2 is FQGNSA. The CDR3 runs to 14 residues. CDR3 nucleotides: TGTGCCAGCAGCGTGAGAGGAAGCAATCAGCCCCAGCATTTT. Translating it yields CASSVRGSNQPQHF.

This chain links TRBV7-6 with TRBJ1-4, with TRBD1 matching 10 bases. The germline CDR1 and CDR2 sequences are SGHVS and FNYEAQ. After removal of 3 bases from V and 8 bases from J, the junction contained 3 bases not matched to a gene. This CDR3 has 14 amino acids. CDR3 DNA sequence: TGTGCCAGCAGCTTGGGGACAGGGGAGGAAAAACTGTTTTTT. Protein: CASSLGTGEEKLFF. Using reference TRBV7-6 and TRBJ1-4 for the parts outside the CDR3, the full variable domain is GAGVSQSPRYKVTKRGQDVALRCDPISGHVSLYWYRQALGQGPEFLTYFNYEAQQDKSGLPNDRFSAERPEGSISTLTIQRTEQRDSAMYRCASSLGTGEEKLFFGSGTQLSVL.

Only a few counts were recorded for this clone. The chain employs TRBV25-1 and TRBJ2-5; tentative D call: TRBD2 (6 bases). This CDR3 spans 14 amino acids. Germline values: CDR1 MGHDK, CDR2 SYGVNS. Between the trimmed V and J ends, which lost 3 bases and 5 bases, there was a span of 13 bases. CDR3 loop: CASSDRSGLETQYF. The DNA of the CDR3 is TGTGCCAGCAGTGACCGTAGCGGTCTGGAGACCCAGTACTTC.

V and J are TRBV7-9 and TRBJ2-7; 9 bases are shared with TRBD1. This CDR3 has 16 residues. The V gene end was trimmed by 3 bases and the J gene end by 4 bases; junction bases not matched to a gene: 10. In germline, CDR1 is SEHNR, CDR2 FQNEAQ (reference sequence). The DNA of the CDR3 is TGTGCCAGCAGCTTGGATGCCGGGACAGGGAATTACGAGCAGTACTTC. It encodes CASSLDAGTGNYEQYF. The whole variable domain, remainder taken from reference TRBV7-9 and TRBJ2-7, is DTGVSQNPRHKITKRGQNVTFRCDPISEHNRLYWYRQTLGQGPEFLTYFQNEAQLEKSRLLSDRFSAERPKGSFSTLEIQRTEQGDSAMYLCASSLDAGTGNYEQYFGPGTRLTVT.